The table lists the clone carrying this T cell receptor beta chain with many counts. Its specificity is unknown. RNA transcripts provided the source from which TCR beta CDR3 regions were amplified. The TCR CDR3 was amplified in a first-round RT-PCR using the HTBI primer set. Via MiXCR, TCRdb re-called the multiplex PCR reads, giving one row per CDR3 protein. There are hundreds of thousands of distinct CDR3 sequences in the sample; about 25% occur only once, and less than 85% lies in the top ten. The sample is drawn from a study of T cells in Graves' hyperthyroidism and ophthalmopathy. The study's findings and limits: Peripheral blood also featured most of the thyroid clonotypes expanded above 0.001. Stable hyperthyroidism was told apart from ophthalmopathy by a model built on 13 V-J features.

Those with hyperthyroidism were 18 to 65 years old, newly diagnosed, and ill for under 2 months. Material: blood. The sequence was obtained from a man between 50 and 59 years old with Graves' hyperthyroidism.

CDR3 loop: CASSSWTGSYEQYF. The DNA for the CDR3 is TGTGCCAGCAGCTCGTGGACTGGCTCCTACGAGCAGTACTTC. The V gene is TRBV28, the J gene TRBJ2-7; a weak D match, TRBD2 (5 bases). Trimming removed 6 bases at V and 0 bases at J, with 12 bases between. Germline CDR1 MDHEN, CDR2 SYDVKM. The CDR3 has 14 residues.